Listed below are T cell receptor beta chains from one sample, sequenced in a study of T cell changes during pregnancy in multiple sclerosis. The method was immunoSEQ multiplex PCR; TCRdb's version includes in-frame clones alone and lacks a portion of them. This sample has approximately 100,000 clones, with approximately 90% found just once. The sample here was peripheral blood, taken after pregnancy. The receptors derive from a female donor with multiple sclerosis, enrolled in a pregnancy study. Both conserved end residues are part of each CDR3. The D gene is left open where the match is weak. Size is stated for part of the rows, as once, few or many counts, or as a class when the clone is expanded.

D: -
J: TRBJ2-4
V: TRBV6-5
size: -
CDR3: CASSYHPLLPYF
DNA: TGTGCCAGCAGTTACCACCCTCTACTCCCGTACTTC

D: -
J: TRBJ2-1
V: TRBV5-6
size: -
CDR3: CASSSGVLWNEQFF
DNA: TGTGCCAGCAGCTCGGGGGTGTTATGGAATGAGCAGTTCTTC

D: TRBD1
J: TRBJ2-1
V: TRBV29-1
size: -
CDR3: CSVSPGTGGYNEQFF
DNA: TGCAGCGTCTCACCCGGGACAGGGGGCTACAATGAGCAGTTCTTC

D: -
J: TRBJ1-4
V: TRBV4-1
size: once
CDR3: CASSQIILGGAVNEKLFF
DNA: TGCGCCAGCAGCCAGATTATCCTGGGAGGTGCCGTTAATGAAAAACTGTTTTTT

D: -
J: TRBJ1-1
V: TRBV4-2
size: -
CDR3: CASSQVGTGGPFTEAFF
DNA: TGTGCCAGCAGCCAAGTCGGAACAGGTGGACCCTTCACTGAAGCTTTCTTT

D: -
J: TRBJ2-7
V: TRBV30
size: -
CDR3: CAWRFRGSAEQYF
DNA: TGTGCCTGGAGATTCCGGGGTTCAGCCGAGCAGTACTTC

D: -
J: TRBJ1-1
V: TRBV19
size: -
CDR3: CASRPGQSRMNTEAFF
DNA: TGTGCCAGTAGACCCGGACAGAGCCGCATGAACACTGAAGCTTTCTTT

D: TRBD1
J: TRBJ1-6
V: TRBV27
size: -
CDR3: CASRTGQVNSPLHF
DNA: TGTGCCAGCAGAACCGGACAGGTGAATTCACCCCTCCACTTT

D: TRBD2
J: TRBJ2-5
V: TRBV7-9
size: -
CDR3: CASSLGPLWAGGRQETQYF
DNA: TGTGCCAGCAGCTTAGGGCCGTTGTGGGCGGGGGGGCGACAAGAGACCCAGTACTTC

D: -
J: TRBJ2-3
V: TRBV5-6
size: -
CDR3: CASSYPGSSTDTQYF
DNA: TGTGCCAGCAGTTACCCAGGGTCGAGTACAGATACGCAGTATTTT

D: -
J: TRBJ2-6
V: TRBV7-8
size: -
CDR3: CASSQMTQILVSGANVLTF
DNA: TGTGCCAGCAGCCAGATGACACAGATATTAGTATCTGGGGCCAACGTCCTGACTTTC

D: TRBD1
J: TRBJ1-4
V: TRBV5-1
size: -
CDR3: CASSHQGAREKLFF
DNA: TGCGCCAGCAGCCATCAGGGGGCAAGGGAAAAACTGTTTTTT

D: TRBD1
J: TRBJ1-1
V: TRBV14
size: -
CDR3: CASSQRQGYTEAFF
DNA: TGTGCCAGCAGCCAGCGACAGGGTTACACTGAAGCTTTCTTT

D: -
J: TRBJ2-5
V: TRBV7-9
size: -
CDR3: CASSVTSGETQYF
DNA: TGTGCCAGCAGCGTGACTAGTGGAGAGACCCAGTACTTC

D: TRBD1
J: TRBJ1-2
V: TRBV7-9
size: -
CDR3: CASRTTGEHGYTF
DNA: TGTGCCAGCAGAACGACAGGGGAGCATGGCTACACCTTC

D: -
J: TRBJ1-2
V: TRBV5-4
size: -
CDR3: CASSLGSGLPYGYTF
DNA: TGTGCCAGCAGCTTGGGATCAGGACTACCCTATGGCTACACCTTC

D: -
J: TRBJ2-3
V: TRBV7-3
size: -
CDR3: CASSLRRGLGKGDTQYF
DNA: TGTGCCAGCAGCCTTCGTCGGGGGTTGGGAAAAGGGGATACGCAGTATTTT

D: TRBD1
J: TRBJ1-2
V: TRBV5-1
size: -
CDR3: CASHDRGWGYTF
DNA: TGCGCCAGCCATGACAGGGGTTGGGGCTACACCTTC

D: -
J: TRBJ2-7
V: TRBV27
size: -
CDR3: CASRTQGISYEQYF
DNA: TGTGCCAGCAGAACCCAGGGAATATCCTACGAGCAGTACTTC

D: -
J: TRBJ2-2
V: TRBV7-3
size: -
CDR3: CASSPSGIGVRVGELFF
DNA: TGTGCCAGCAGCCCGTCGGGAATTGGTGTTAGGGTCGGGGAGCTGTTTTTT

D: TRBD1
J: TRBJ1-1
V: TRBV7-6
size: -
CDR3: CASGQLKGQNVNTEAFF
DNA: TGTGCCAGTGGACAGCTAAAGGGACAGAACGTGAACACTGAAGCTTTCTTT

D: TRBD1
J: TRBJ1-1
V: TRBV5-5
size: -
CDR3: CASSGMRGQVNTEAFF
DNA: TGTGCCAGCAGCGGTATGAGGGGACAGGTTAACACTGAAGCTTTCTTT

D: TRBD1
J: TRBJ2-2
V: TRBV7-2
size: -
CDR3: CASTRPGQGATGELFF
DNA: TGTGCCAGCACACGTCCGGGACAGGGGGCGACCGGGGAGCTGTTTTTT

D: -
J: TRBJ1-5
V: TRBV5-5
size: -
CDR3: CASSLEGQPQHF
DNA: TGTGCCAGCAGTCTGGAGGGTCAGCCCCAGCATTTT

D: -
J: TRBJ2-1
V: TRBV9
size: -
CDR3: CASSVASGLGEQFF
DNA: TGTGCCAGCAGCGTAGCTTCGGGGTTGGGTGAGCAGTTCTTC

D: -
J: TRBJ2-5
V: TRBV5-1
size: -
CDR3: CASSPQYQETQYF
DNA: TGCGCCAGCAGCCCCCAGTACCAAGAGACCCAGTACTTC

D: TRBD1
J: TRBJ1-2
V: TRBV5-8
size: -
CDR3: CASRTQGSGYTF
DNA: TGTGCCAGCAGGACACAGGGGTCTGGCTACACCTTC

D: TRBD1
J: TRBJ2-7
V: TRBV19
size: -
CDR3: CASSPPGTGVYEQYF
DNA: TGTGCCAGTAGCCCCCCCGGCACAGGGGTGTACGAGCAGTACTTC

D: -
J: TRBJ2-5
V: TRBV6-5
size: -
CDR3: CASSRGIQETQYF
DNA: TGTGCCAGCAGCCGCGGGATTCAAGAGACCCAGTACTTC

D: TRBD1
J: TRBJ1-1
V: TRBV19
size: once
CDR3: CASSMDRGLNTEAFF
DNA: TGTGCCAGTAGTATGGACAGGGGGCTGAACACTGAAGCTTTCTTT

D: -
J: TRBJ1-1
V: TRBV9
size: -
CDR3: CASSVASGWLENTEAFF
DNA: TGTGCCAGCAGCGTAGCGTCAGGGTGGTTAGAGAACACTGAAGCTTTCTTT

D: TRBD2
J: TRBJ2-1
V: TRBV29-1
size: -
CDR3: CSVGGSGEVDEQFF
DNA: TGCAGCGTTGGTGGTAGCGGGGAGGTGGATGAGCAGTTCTTC

D: TRBD1
J: TRBJ1-1
V: TRBV5-1
size: once
CDR3: CASSTDGQGNTEAFF
DNA: TGCGCCAGCAGCACCGATGGACAGGGGAACACTGAAGCTTTCTTT

D: -
J: TRBJ2-7
V: TRBV15
size: -
CDR3: CATSRDRSGFHEQYF
DNA: TGTGCCACCAGCAGAGATCGATCAGGGTTCCACGAGCAGTACTTC

D: -
J: TRBJ1-1
V: TRBV5-6
size: -
CDR3: CASSLFLWAGPKNTEAFF
DNA: TGTGCCAGCAGCTTGTTCTTATGGGCAGGTCCCAAGAACACTGAAGCTTTCTTT

D: TRBD2
J: TRBJ2-3
V: TRBV7-8
size: -
CDR3: CASNPGLAKGDTQYF
DNA: TGTGCCAGCAACCCGGGACTAGCAAAGGGAGATACGCAGTATTTT

D: TRBD2
J: TRBJ2-1
V: TRBV7-2
size: -
CDR3: CASSLPILAGYNEQFF
DNA: TGTGCCAGCAGTCTACCCATTCTAGCGGGCTACAATGAGCAGTTCTTC

D: -
J: TRBJ2-5
V: TRBV25-1
size: -
CDR3: CASSEAGIGETQYF
DNA: TGTGCCAGCAGTGAAGCCGGGATTGGGGAGACCCAGTACTTC

D: -
J: TRBJ2-1
V: TRBV15
size: -
CDR3: CATSRDRGSAYNEQFF
DNA: TGTGCCACCAGCAGAGATCGGGGGTCCGCCTACAATGAGCAGTTCTTC

D: -
J: TRBJ1-1
V: TRBV7-9
size: once
CDR3: CASSLGEGFVNTEAFF
DNA: TGTGCCAGCAGCTTAGGGGAGGGGTTCGTGAACACTGAAGCTTTCTTT

D: -
J: TRBJ1-3
V: TRBV10-3
size: -
CDR3: CAISGNFGQDKQTGNTIYF
DNA: TGTGCCATCAGTGGGAATTTTGGGCAGGATAAACAAACTGGAAACACCATATATTTT

D: -
J: TRBJ2-5
V: TRBV5-1
size: -
CDR3: CASSWALQGRETQYF
DNA: TGCGCCAGCAGCTGGGCGCTGCAGGGAAGGGAGACCCAGTACTTC

D: TRBD1
J: TRBJ1-2
V: TRBV5-1
size: -
CDR3: CASSLGPGQFDYGYTF
DNA: TGCGCCAGCAGCTTGGGCCCGGGACAGTTCGACTATGGCTACACCTTC

D: TRBD2
J: TRBJ2-1
V: TRBV5-1
size: -
CDR3: CASSLDGLAGGEQFF
DNA: TGCGCCAGCAGCTTGGATGGCCTAGCGGGTGGTGAGCAGTTCTTC

D: -
J: TRBJ2-3
V: TRBV6-5
size: -
CDR3: CASYDTSTDTQYF
DNA: TGTGCCAGCTACGACACCAGCACAGATACGCAGTATTTT

D: -
J: TRBJ1-5
V: TRBV6-6
size: -
CDR3: CASRNRRVMEPQHF
DNA: TGTGCCAGCAGAAACCGACGGGTTATGGAGCCCCAGCATTTT

D: -
J: TRBJ1-2
V: TRBV30
size: few
CDR3: CAWRTRRGAGGYTF
DNA: TGTGCGTGGAGGACGCGGCGGGGGGCGGGTGGCTACACCTTC

D: -
J: TRBJ2-1
V: TRBV10-3
size: -
CDR3: CAISGAGPNYEQFF
DNA: TGTGCCATCAGTGGCGCGGGACCGAACTATGAGCAGTTCTTC

D: -
J: TRBJ2-7
V: TRBV2
size: -
CDR3: CASRGEGGNSEQYF
DNA: TGTGCCAGCAGGGGGGAGGGGGGAAACTCCGAGCAGTACTTC

D: -
J: TRBJ2-1
V: TRBV18
size: -
CDR3: CASSPRSVTEQFF
DNA: TGTGCCAGCTCACCACGTTCGGTTACCGAGCAGTTCTTC

D: TRBD1
J: TRBJ1-1
V: TRBV6-1
size: -
CDR3: CASSEPGQGGTEAFF
DNA: TGTGCCAGCAGTGAACCGGGACAGGGAGGGACTGAAGCTTTCTTT

D: -
J: TRBJ1-5
V: TRBV19
size: -
CDR3: CASNKPGARGQPQHF
DNA: TGTGCCAGTAACAAGCCTGGGGCCCGGGGGCAGCCCCAGCATTTT

D: -
J: TRBJ1-1
V: TRBV5-6
size: -
CDR3: CASSARVPTEAFF
DNA: TGTGCCAGCAGCGCCAGGGTTCCGACTGAAGCTTTCTTT

D: TRBD2
J: TRBJ2-7
V: TRBV4-1
size: -
CDR3: CASSQDWAGGQRAIYEQYF
DNA: TGCGCCAGCAGCCAAGATTGGGCGGGGGGGCAGCGCGCCATCTACGAGCAGTACTTC

D: -
J: TRBJ1-2
V: TRBV19
size: -
CDR3: CASTDGRRNYGYTF
DNA: TGTGCCAGTACTGACGGGAGACGCAACTATGGCTACACCTTC

D: TRBD1
J: TRBJ2-2
V: TRBV7-6
size: -
CDR3: CASSRTGENTGELFF
DNA: TGTGCCAGCAGCCGGACAGGGGAGAACACCGGGGAGCTGTTTTTT

D: -
J: TRBJ1-3
V: TRBV11-2
size: once
CDR3: CASSSGIGDSGNTIYF
DNA: TGTGCCAGCAGCTCGGGTATCGGAGACTCTGGAAACACCATATATTTT

D: TRBD2
J: TRBJ2-1
V: TRBV9
size: -
CDR3: CASSLASGVVNEQFF
DNA: TGTGCCAGCAGCCTAGCTAGCGGGGTCGTGAATGAGCAGTTCTTC

D: -
J: TRBJ2-7
V: TRBV27
size: -
CDR3: CASRPSGRTYEQYF
DNA: TGTGCCAGCAGACCCTCCGGCAGGACCTACGAGCAGTACTTC